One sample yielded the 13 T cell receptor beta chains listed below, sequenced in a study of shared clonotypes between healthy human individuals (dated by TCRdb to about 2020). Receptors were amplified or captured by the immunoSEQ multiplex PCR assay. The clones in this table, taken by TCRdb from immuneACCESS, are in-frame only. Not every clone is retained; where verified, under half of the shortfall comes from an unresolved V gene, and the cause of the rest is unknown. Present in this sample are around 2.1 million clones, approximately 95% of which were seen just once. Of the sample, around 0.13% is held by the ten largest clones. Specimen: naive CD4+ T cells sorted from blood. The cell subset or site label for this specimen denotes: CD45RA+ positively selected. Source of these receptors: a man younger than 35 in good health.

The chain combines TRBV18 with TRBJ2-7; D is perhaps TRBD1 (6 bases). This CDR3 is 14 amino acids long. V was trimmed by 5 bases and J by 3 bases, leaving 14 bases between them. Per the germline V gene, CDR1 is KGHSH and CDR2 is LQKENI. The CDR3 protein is CASSSEGGIYEQYF. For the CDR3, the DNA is TGTGCCAGCTCATCCGAAGGGGGTATCTACGAGCAGTACTTC.

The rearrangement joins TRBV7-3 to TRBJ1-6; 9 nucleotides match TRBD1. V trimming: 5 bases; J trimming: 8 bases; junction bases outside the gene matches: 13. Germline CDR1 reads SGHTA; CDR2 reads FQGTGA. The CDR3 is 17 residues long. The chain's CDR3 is CASSATPQGAGDSPLHF. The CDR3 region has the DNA TGTGCCAGCAGCGCGACACCACAGGGGGCTGGGGATTCACCCCTCCACTTT.

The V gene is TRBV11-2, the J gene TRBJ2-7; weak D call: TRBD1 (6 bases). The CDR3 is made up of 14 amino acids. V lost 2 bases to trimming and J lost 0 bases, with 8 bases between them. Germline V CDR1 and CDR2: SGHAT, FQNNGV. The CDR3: CASSLTGTSYEQYF. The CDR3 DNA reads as TGTGCCAGCAGCTTAACAGGGACCTCCTACGAGCAGTACTTC.

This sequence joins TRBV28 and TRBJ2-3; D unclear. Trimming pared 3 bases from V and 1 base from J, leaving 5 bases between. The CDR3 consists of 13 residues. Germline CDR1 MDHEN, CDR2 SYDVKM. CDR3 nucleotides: TGTGCCAGCAGTTTCCCAGGCACAGATACGCAGTATTTT. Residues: CASSFPGTDTQYF.

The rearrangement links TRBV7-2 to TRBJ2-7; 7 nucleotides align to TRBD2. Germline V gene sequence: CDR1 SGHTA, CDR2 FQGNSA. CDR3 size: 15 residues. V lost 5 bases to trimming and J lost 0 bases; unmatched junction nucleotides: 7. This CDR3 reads CASSATSGGSYEQYF. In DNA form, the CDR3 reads TGTGCCAGCAGCGCGACGTCGGGGGGCTCCTACGAGCAGTACTTC.

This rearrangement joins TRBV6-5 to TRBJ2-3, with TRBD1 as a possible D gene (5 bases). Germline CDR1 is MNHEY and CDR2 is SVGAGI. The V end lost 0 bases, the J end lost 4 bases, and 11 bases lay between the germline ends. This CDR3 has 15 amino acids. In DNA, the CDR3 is TGTGCCAGCAGTTACTCGGTCCAGGGCCCAGATACGCAGTATTTT. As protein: CASSYSVQGPDTQYF.

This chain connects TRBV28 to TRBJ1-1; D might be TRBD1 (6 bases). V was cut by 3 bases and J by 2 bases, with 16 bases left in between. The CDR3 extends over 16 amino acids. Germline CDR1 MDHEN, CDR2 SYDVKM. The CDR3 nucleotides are TGTGCCAGCAGTTTTTCGTGGGGGGCAGGTAACACTGAAGCTTTCTTT. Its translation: CASSFSWGAGNTEAFF. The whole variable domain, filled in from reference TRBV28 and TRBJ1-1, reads DVKVTQSSRYLVKRTGEKVFLECVQDMDHENMFWYRQDPGLGLRLIYFSYDVKMKEKGDIPEGYSVSREKKERFSLILESASTNQTSMYLCASSFSWGAGNTEAFFGQGTRLTVV.

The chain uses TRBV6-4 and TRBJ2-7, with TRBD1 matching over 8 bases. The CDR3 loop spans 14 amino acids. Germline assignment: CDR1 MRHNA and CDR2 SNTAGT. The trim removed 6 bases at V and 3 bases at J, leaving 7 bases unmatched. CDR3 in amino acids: CASRHRGTGYEQYF. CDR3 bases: TGTGCCAGCAGGCACCGGGGGACAGGCTACGAGCAGTACTTC.

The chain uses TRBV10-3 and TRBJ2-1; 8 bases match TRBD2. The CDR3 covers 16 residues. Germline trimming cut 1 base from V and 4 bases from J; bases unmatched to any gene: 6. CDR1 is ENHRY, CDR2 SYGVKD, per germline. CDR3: CAISEWASGLYNEQFF. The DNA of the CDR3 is TGTGCCATCAGTGAGTGGGCTAGCGGGCTATACAATGAGCAGTTCTTC.

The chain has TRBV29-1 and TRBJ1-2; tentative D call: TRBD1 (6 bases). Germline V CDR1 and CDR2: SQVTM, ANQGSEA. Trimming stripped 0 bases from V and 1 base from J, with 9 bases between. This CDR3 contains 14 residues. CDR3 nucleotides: TGCAGCGTTGAAGAGATAGGGGGTAACTATGGCTACACCTTC. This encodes CSVEEIGGNYGYTF.

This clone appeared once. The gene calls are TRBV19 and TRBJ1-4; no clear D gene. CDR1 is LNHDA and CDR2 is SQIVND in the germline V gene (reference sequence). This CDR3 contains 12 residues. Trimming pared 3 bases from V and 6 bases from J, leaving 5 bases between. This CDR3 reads CASSIGYEKLFF. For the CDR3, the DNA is TGTGCCAGTAGTATTGGTTATGAAAAACTGTTTTTT.

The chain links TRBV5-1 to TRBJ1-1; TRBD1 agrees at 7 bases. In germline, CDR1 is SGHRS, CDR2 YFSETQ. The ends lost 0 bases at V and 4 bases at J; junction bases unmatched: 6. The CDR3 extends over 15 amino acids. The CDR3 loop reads CASSLAQPGGTEAFF. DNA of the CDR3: TGCGCCAGCAGCTTGGCTCAACCAGGGGGCACTGAAGCTTTCTTT.

The CDR3 here is CASSSRLLQGTGELFF. CDR3 coding DNA: TGTGCCAGCAGCTCGCGACTACTCCAGGGCACCGGGGAGCTGTTTTTT. The rearrangement joins TRBV13 to TRBJ2-2; D may match TRBD1 or TRBD2 (5 bases each). The V end lost 4 bases, the J end lost 4 bases, and 16 bases lay between the germline ends. Germline CDR1 and CDR2: PRHDT and FYEKMQ (reference sequence). This CDR3 comprises 16 residues.